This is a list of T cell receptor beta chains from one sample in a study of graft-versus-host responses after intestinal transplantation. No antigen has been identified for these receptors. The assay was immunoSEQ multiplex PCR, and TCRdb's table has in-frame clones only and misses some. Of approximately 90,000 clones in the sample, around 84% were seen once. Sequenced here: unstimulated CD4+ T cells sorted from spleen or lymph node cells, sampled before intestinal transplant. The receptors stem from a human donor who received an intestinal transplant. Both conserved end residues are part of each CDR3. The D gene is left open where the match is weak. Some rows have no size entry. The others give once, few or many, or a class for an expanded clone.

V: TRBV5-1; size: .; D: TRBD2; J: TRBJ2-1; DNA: TGCGCCAGCAGCTTTGGCCTAGCGGGGGAGCAGTTCTTC; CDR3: CASSFGLAGEQFF
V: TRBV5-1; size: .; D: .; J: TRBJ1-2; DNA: TGCGCCAGCAGGCAAGGGGAGGGGGTCTATGGCTACACCTTC; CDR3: CASRQGEGVYGYTF
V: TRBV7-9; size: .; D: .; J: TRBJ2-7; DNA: TGTGCCAGCAGCTTCTCGGTGGGCCCACTCTACGAGCAGTACTTC; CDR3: CASSFSVGPLYEQYF
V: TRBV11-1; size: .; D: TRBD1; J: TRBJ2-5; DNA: TGTGCCAGCAGCTTATCCACACAGGGGCTACTAGAGACCCAGTACTTC; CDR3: CASSLSTQGLLETQYF
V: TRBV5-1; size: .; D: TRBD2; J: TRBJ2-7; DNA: TGCGCCAGCAGCTCGGGACTAGCGGGAGGTCCCTACGAGCAGTACTTC; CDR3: CASSSGLAGGPYEQYF
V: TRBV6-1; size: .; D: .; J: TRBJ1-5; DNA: TGTGCCAGCAGGGAGGCAAGCAATCAGCCCCAGCATTTT; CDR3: CASREASNQPQHF
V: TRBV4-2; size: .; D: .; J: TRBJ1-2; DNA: TGTGCCAGCTCGGGACAAATTAACTATGGCTACACCTTC; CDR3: CASSGQINYGYTF
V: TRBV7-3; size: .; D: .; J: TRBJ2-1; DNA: TGTGCCAGCAGCTTTGGGGGCCAGCGGGGCACCTACAATGAGCAGTTCTTC; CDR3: CASSFGGQRGTYNEQFF
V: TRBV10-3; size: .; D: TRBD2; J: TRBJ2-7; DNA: TGTGCCATCACTGCCCAGAACGCGGGAGGGCCCAACGAGCAGTACTTC; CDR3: CAITAQNAGGPNEQYF
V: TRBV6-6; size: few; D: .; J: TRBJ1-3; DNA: TGTGCCAGCAATTTGGCAGGGCACTCTGGAAACACCATATATTTT; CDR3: CASNLAGHSGNTIYF
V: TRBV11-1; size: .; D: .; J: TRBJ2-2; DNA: TGTGCCAGCAGATATGGCCTCGTGAGCGACACCGGGGAGCTGTTTTTT; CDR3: CASRYGLVSDTGELFF
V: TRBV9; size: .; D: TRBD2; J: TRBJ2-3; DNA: TGTGCCAGCAGCGCTAGATGGGGGGGAGGGCCGGGAGATACGCAGTATTTT; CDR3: CASSARWGGGPGDTQYF
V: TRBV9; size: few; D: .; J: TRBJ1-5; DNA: TGTGCCAGCAGCGTATCGGGTAGCAATCAGCCCCAGCATTTT; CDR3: CASSVSGSNQPQHF
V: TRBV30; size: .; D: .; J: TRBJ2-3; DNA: TGTGCCTGGAGTGTGGGCCACACAGATACGCAGTATTTT; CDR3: CAWSVGHTDTQYF
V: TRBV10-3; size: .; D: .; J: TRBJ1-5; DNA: TGTGCCATCAGTGGGGCAGGGGACCAGCCCCAGCATTTT; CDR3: CAISGAGDQPQHF
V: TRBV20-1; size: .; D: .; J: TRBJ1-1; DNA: TGCAGTGCCAGGTGGAACACTGAAGCTTTCTTT; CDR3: CSARWNTEAFF
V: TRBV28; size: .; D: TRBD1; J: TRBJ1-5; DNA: TGTGCCAGCGCACAGGGGGCCGGCAATCAGCCCCAGCATTTT; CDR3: CASAQGAGNQPQHF
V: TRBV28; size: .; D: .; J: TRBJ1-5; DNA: TGTGCCAGCTCAAGGGTAGGGGCCAATCAGCCCCAGCATTTT; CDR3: CASSRVGANQPQHF
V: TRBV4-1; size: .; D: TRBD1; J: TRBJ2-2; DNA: TGCGCCAGCAGCAGACAGGGGGCCAACGGGGAGCTGTTTTTT; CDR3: CASSRQGANGELFF
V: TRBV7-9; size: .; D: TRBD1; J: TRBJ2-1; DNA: TGTGCCAGCAGCCAGCCACGACAGGGAGTCGGTGAGCAGTTCTTC; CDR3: CASSQPRQGVGEQFF
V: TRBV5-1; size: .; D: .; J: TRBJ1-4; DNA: TGCGCCAGCAGCTCGGGAGATTCCGATGAAAAACTGTTTTTT; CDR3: CASSSGDSDEKLFF
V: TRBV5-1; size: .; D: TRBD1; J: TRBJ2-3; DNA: TGCGCCAGCAGCTTGGGAGACAGGGGGCAAGATACGCAGTATTTT; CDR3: CASSLGDRGQDTQYF
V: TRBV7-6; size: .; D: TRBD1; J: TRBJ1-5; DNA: TGTGCCAGCAGCTGCACCCCGGGACAGAGCAATCAGCCCCAGCATTTT; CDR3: CASSCTPGQSNQPQHF
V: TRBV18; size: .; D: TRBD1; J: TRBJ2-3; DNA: TGTGCCAGCTCACCATCCCAGGGGGCAGATACGCAGTATTTT; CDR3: CASSPSQGADTQYF
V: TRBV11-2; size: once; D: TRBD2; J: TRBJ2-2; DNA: TGTGCCAGCGGACCGGGACTACCTACCGGGGAGCTGTTTTTT; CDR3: CASGPGLPTGELFF
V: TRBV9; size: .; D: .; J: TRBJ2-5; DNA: TGTGCCAGCAGCCCTGGATCGGGGAGAGGGGAGACCCAGTACTTC; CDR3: CASSPGSGRGETQYF
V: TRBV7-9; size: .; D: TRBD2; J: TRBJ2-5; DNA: TGTGCCAGCAGCGTAACCTTCCTAAGCGGGGGAGAATTTGAGACCCAGTACTTC; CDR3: CASSVTFLSGGEFETQYF
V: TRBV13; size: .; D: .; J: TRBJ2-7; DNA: TGTGCCAGCAGTATTAAATCAGGGTTCGGTCTTGGAGCCTACGAGCAGTACTTC; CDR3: CASSIKSGFGLGAYEQYF
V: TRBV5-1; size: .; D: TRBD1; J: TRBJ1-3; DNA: TGCGCCAGCAGCCCGAACATACAGGGGCCTGGAAACACCATATATTTT; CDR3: CASSPNIQGPGNTIYF